This T cell receptor (beta chain) was sequenced in a study of post-analysis software for immune sequencing data. General observations from the study: Patients carried several TRBV segments more frequently than controls did, and TRBV5-6, TRBV5-1 and TRBV20-1 were among them.

Remarks on this clonotype: Its antigen is still unknown.

Each TCR beta cDNA library carried unique molecular identifiers. TCRdb reprocessed the PCR reads with MiXCR, giving one entry per CDR3 protein. The sample has about 570,000 distinct CDR3 sequences, around 36% seen once. Per germline, CDR1 DFQATT and CDR2 SNEGSKA (reference sequence). The CDR3 consists of 15 residues. J was trimmed by 3 bases and V by 3 bases; bases with no gene match: 3. Sample: blood. This rearrangement joins TRBV20-1 to TRBJ1-6; 9 bases fit TRBD1. This TCR was recovered from a girl between 2 and 17 years old with multiple sclerosis. CDR3 coding DNA: TGCAGTGCTAGTATGGGACAGGGCTATAATTCACCCCTCCACTTT. Translating it yields CSASMGQGYNSPLHF.